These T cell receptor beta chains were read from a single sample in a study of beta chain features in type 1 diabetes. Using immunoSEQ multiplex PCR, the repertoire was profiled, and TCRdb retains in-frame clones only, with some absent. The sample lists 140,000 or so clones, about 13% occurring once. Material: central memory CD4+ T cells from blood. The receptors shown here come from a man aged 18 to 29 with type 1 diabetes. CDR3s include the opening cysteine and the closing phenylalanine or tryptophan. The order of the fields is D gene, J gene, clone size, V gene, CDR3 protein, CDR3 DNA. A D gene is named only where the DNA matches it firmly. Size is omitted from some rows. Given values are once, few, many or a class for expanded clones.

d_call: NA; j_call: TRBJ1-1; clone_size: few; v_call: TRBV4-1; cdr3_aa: CASSQDSGRATEAFF; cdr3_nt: TGCGCCAGCAGCCAAGATTCGGGCAGGGCCACTGAAGCTTTCTTT
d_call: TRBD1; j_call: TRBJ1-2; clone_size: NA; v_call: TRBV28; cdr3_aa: CASSLGQTNYGYTF; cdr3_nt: TGTGCCAGCAGTTTGGGACAGACTAACTATGGCTACACCTTC
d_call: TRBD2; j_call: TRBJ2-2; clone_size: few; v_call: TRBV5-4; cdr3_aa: CASSSPGGTGELFF; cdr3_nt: TGTGCCAGCAGCTCGCCGGGGGGGACCGGGGAGCTGTTTTTT
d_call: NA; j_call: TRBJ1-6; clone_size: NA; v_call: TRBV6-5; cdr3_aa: CASSLQVGGISPLHF; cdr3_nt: TGTGCCAGCAGTTTACAAGTGGGGGGAATTTCACCCCTCCACTTT
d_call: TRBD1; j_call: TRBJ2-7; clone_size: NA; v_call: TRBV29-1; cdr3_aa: CSVMDRAGYEQYF; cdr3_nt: TGCAGCGTAATGGACAGGGCCGGCTACGAGCAGTACTTC
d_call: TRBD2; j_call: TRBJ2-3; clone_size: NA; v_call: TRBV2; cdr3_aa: CASRVQRGGPDTQYF; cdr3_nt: TGTGCCAGCAGGGTGCAGCGGGGTGGGCCAGATACGCAGTATTTT
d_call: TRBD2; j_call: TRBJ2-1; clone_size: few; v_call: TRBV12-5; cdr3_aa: CASGSRETPNNEQFF; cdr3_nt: TGTGCTAGTGGTTCGCGGGAGACACCCAACAATGAGCAGTTCTTC
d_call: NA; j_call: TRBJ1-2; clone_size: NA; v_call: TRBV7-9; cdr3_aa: CASSDIRQGYGYTF; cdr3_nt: TGTGCCAGCAGCGATATTAGGCAGGGCTATGGCTACACCTTC
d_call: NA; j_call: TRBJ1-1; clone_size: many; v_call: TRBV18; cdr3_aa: CASSPQGLNTEAFF; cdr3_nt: TGTGCCAGCTCACCACAGGGATTGAACACTGAAGCTTTCTTT
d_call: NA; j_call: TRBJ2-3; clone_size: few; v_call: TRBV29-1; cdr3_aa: CSVLRPDYHPDTQYF; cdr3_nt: TGCAGCGTTCTACGGCCCGACTACCACCCAGATACGCAGTATTTT
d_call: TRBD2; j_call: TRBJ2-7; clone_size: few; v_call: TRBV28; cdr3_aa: CASSSVLAGEQYF; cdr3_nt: TGTGCCAGCAGTTCCGTCCTAGCGGGTGAGCAGTACTTC
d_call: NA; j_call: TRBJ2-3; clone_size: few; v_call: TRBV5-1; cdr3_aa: CASTQNGQSTDTQYF; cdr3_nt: TGCGCCAGCACCCAAAACGGACAGTCCACAGATACGCAGTATTTT
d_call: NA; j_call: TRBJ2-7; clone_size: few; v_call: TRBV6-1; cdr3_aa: CASSEEWGELYEQYF; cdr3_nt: TGTGCCAGCAGTGAAGAATGGGGGGAGCTCTACGAGCAGTACTTC
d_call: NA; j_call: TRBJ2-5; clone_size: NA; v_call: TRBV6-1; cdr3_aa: CASSRIGGGETQYF; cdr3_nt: TGTGCCAGCAGTAGAATCGGGGGTGGGGAGACCCAGTACTTC
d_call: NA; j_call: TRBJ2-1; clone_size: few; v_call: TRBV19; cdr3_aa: CASSMETAGLGEQFF; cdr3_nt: TGTGCCAGTAGTATGGAAACAGCAGGGTTGGGTGAGCAGTTCTTC
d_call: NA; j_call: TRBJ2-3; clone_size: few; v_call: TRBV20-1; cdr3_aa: CSAPTVDTQYF; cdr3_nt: TGCAGTGCTCCGACGGTGGATACGCAGTATTTT
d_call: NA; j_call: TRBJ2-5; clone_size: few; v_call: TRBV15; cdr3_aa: CATSRGGQNVWETQYF; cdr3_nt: TGTGCCACCAGCAGAGGAGGACAGAACGTCTGGGAGACCCAGTACTTC
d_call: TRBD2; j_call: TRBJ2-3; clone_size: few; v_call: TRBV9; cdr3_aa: CASSARTSGGSTDTQYF; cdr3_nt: TGTGCCAGCAGCGCCCGGACTAGCGGGGGGAGCACAGATACGCAGTATTTT
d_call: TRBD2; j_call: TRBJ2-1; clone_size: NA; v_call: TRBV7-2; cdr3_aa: CASSLALPGTSGGEDEGNEQFF; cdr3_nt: TGTGCCAGCAGCTTAGCCCTTCCCGGGACTAGCGGGGGGGAAGATGAAGGCAATGAGCAGTTCTTC
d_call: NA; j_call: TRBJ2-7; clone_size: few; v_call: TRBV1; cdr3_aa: CTSIPRGGLRIGIDEQYF; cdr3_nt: TGCACCAGCATCCCGCGGGGAGGGCTTAGGATAGGGATAGACGAGCAGTACTTC
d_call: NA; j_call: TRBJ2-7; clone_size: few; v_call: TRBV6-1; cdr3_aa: CASSGMDPDYEQYF; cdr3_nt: TGTGCCAGCAGTGGGATGGACCCGGACTACGAGCAGTACTTC
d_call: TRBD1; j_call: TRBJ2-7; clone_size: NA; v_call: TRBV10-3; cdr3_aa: CAISGTGGEQYF; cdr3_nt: TGTGCCATCAGCGGGACAGGGGGTGAGCAGTACTTC
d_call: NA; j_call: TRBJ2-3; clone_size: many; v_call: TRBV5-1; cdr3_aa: CASSDPTFTDTQYF; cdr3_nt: TGCGCCAGCAGCGACCCTACCTTTACAGATACGCAGTATTTT
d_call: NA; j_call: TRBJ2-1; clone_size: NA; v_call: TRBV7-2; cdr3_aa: CASSPRVGGPDEQFF; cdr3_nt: TGTGCCAGCAGCCCAAGAGTTGGGGGCCCAGATGAGCAGTTCTTC
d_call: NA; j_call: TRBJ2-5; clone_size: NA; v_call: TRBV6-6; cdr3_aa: CASSSPSGAPETQYF; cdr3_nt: TGTGCCAGCAGTTCCCCTTCAGGGGCCCCAGAGACCCAGTACTTC
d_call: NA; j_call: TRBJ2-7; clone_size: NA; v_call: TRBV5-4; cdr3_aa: CASSLGQVNSYEQYF; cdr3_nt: TGTGCCAGCAGCTTGGGCCAGGTAAACTCCTACGAGCAGTACTTC
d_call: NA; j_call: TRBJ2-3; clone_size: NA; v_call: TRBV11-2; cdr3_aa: CASSLEGAGYDTQYF; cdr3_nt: TGTGCCAGCAGCTTAGAGGGGGCGGGTTACGATACGCAGTATTTT
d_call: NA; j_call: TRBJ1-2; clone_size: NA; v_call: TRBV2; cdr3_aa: CASSESRLYYGYTF; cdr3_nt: TGTGCCAGCAGTGAATCTAGGCTTTACTATGGCTACACCTTC
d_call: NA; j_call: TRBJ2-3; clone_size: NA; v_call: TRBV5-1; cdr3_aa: CASSGTPGASGDTQYF; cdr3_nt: TGCGCCAGCAGCGGGACCCCGGGGGCCTCCGGAGATACGCAGTATTTT
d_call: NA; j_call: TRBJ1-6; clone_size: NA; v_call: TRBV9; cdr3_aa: CASSPSPVGHSPLHF; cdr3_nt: TGTGCCAGCAGCCCTTCTCCGGTGGGCCATTCACCCCTCCACTTT
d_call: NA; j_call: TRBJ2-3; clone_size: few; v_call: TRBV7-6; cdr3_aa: CASSLGWGRSTDTQYF; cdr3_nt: TGTGCCAGCAGCTTAGGTTGGGGGCGTTCCACAGATACGCAGTATTTT
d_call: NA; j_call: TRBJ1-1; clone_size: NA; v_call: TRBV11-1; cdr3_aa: CASSALSGGRTEAFF; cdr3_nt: TGTGCCAGCAGCGCCCTGAGCGGGGGGAGGACTGAAGCTTTCTTT
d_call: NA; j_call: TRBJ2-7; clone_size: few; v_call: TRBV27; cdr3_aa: CASSSGSGARYEQYF; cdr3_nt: TGTGCCAGCAGTTCCGGTAGCGGAGCAAGGTACGAGCAGTACTTC
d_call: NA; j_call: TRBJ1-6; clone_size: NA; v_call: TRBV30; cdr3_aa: CAWKTDSYNSPLHF; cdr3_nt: TGTGCCTGGAAAACCGACAGTTATAATTCACCCCTCCACTTT
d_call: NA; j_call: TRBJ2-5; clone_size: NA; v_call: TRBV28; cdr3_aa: CASAQETQYF; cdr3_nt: TGTGCCAGCGCTCAAGAGACCCAGTACTTC
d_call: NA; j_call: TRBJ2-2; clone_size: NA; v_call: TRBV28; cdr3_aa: CASKGMNTGELFF; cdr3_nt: TGTGCCAGCAAAGGGATGAACACCGGGGAGCTGTTTTTT
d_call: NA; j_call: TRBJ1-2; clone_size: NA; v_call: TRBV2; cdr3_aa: CASHQGNYGYTF; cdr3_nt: TGTGCCAGCCATCAGGGGAACTATGGCTACACCTTC